These T cell receptor beta chains were read from a single sample in a study of T cells in Graves' hyperthyroidism and ophthalmopathy. One entry per CDR3 protein results from TCRdb running MiXCR on the multiplex PCR reads. This sample yields some 300,000 distinct CDR3 sequences, of which 13% are seen a single time; 7.5% to 8% belongs to the top ten. Sequenced: blood. The receptor set was obtained from a woman aged 25 to 39 with Graves' hyperthyroidism that later progressed to Graves' ophthalmopathy. CDR3s leave out the opening cysteine and the closing phenylalanine or tryptophan. Some rows mark clone size as missing; the rest say once, few, many or name a class of expanded clone.

j_call | clone_size | v_call | cdr3_aa
TRBJ1-2 | many | TRBV28 | ASSFQGYGYT
TRBJ2-6 | few | TRBV9 | ASSGVISGANVLT
TRBJ2-1 | NA | TRBV20-1 | SARELAGYNEQF
TRBJ2-7 | many | TRBV15 | ATSNRDSSYEQY
TRBJ2-5 | many | TRBV30 | AWRGLAGKETQY
TRBJ2-2 | many | TRBV6-1 | ASSLRLAGTGELF
TRBJ2-3 | many | TRBV9 | ASSPYRGGTDTQY
TRBJ2-7 | many | TRBV5-1 | ASSPGQGVHEQY
TRBJ2-5 | many | TRBV12-3/TRBV12-4 | ASSSQLADQY
TRBJ1-3 | NA | TRBV5-4 | ASSYGRTSGNTIY
TRBJ1-1 | many | TRBV6-1 | ASSERGIAF
TRBJ1-3 | NA | TRBV20-1 | SASQGASGNTIY
TRBJ2-1 | many | TRBV5-1 | ASSLTDRNEQF
TRBJ1-1 | many | TRBV6-2/TRBV6-3 | ASGSWGTTEAF
TRBJ1-5 | many | TRBV27 | ASSVRDRGDQPQH
TRBJ2-3 | many | TRBV28 | ASSFLARRYTDTQY
TRBJ2-3 | NA | TRBV10-3 | AISVSGQGADTQY
TRBJ1-2 | NA | TRBV19 | ASRGTGVGYGYT
TRBJ1-1 | many | TRBV30 | AWSRTANTEAF
TRBJ1-2 | many | TRBV7-2 | ASSLLTGANYGYT
TRBJ2-1 | many | TRBV19 | ASSALAESVNEQF
TRBJ2-1 | many | TRBV5-6 | ASSSRVSSYNEQF
TRBJ1-2 | NA | TRBV19 | ASSRSLDYGYT
TRBJ2-3 | NA | TRBV3-1 | ASSLRLGTDTQY
TRBJ1-4 | many | TRBV5-1 | ASSGEAGQTEKLF
TRBJ2-5 | NA | TRBV9 | ASSPQGGQGKATQY
TRBJ1-1 | many | TRBV30 | AWSPGTAAF
TRBJ2-1 | many | TRBV6-2/TRBV6-3 | ASSYWWVAGICNEQF
TRBJ1-3 | many | TRBV11-2 | ASSPTGDTIY
TRBJ1-2 | few | TRBV4-1 | ASSQIQQEGHGYT
TRBJ2-1 | NA | TRBV9 | ASTVGTSGSNEQF
TRBJ1-4 | few | TRBV20-1 | SATQGASGKLF
TRBJ2-1 | NA | TRBV4-1 | ASSQESANLYNEQF
TRBJ1-5 | many | TRBV19 | ASSIVDQGNQPQH
TRBJ1-1 | many | TRBV15 | ATSRVGRGEAF
TRBJ2-1 | few | TRBV5-4 | ASSLPGQIYNEQF
TRBJ2-3 | many | TRBV6-5 | ASSYSPGSDTQY
TRBJ1-2 | NA | TRBV18 | ASSPSGFDGYT
TRBJ2-7 | many | TRBV13 | ASSPTRAGLSYEQY
TRBJ2-3 | once | TRBV10-3 | AISWADTQY
TRBJ1-1 | NA | TRBV4-2 | ASSSGQATSNTEAF